This TCR beta chain is from a study of blood T cell repertoires in COVID-19. Data came from immunoSEQ multiplex PCR; TCRdb stores just in-frame clones and leaves some out. The sample yields more than 110,000 clones, around nine tenths seen once. Germline-derived CDR1 and CDR2 are LNHNV and YYDKDF (reference sequence). Germline trimming cut 1 base from V and 6 bases from J; bases unmatched to any gene: 8. This CDR3 contains 17 residues. The rearrangement joins TRBV15 to TRBJ2-3, with 12 bases that match TRBD2. The sequenced material came from peripheral blood. The receptor was isolated from a man aged 50 to 60 with active or convalescent COVID-19. The DNA for the CDR3 is TGTGCCACCAGCAGAGGATTACTAGCGGGAGGTATGGATACGCAGTATTTT. This translates into CATSRGLLAGGMDTQYF.